The text below deals with one TCR beta chain. The data derive from a study of blood T cell repertoires in COVID-19. Background on the study: The United States, Italy and Spain were the sources of the acute and convalescent COVID-19 samples. T cells, B-cell-depleted T cells, or PBMCs supplied cDNA or gDNA.

Participant-reported clinical history was the basis for cohort assignment. A COVID-19 case had been met by exposed participants during the 2 weeks before study entry. Trimming took 6 bases from V and 8 from J, leaving 14 bases between them. The germline gives CDR1 MDHEN, CDR2 SYDVKM. The CDR3 sequence is 13 residues long. TCRdb's table, derived via immunoSEQ multiplex PCR, lists solely in-frame clones and lacks some. The sample lists 200,000 to 250,000 clones, about nine tenths occurring once. This clonotype was sampled from a man aged 50-60 years who had been exposed to COVID-19. Sequencing was done on a sample of PBMCs or T cells enriched from blood (not recorded which). This sequence joins TRBV28 and TRBJ2-1, with D perhaps matching TRBD2 (6 bases). In DNA form, the CDR3 reads TGTGCCAGCAGCGGGAGATTAGTCGATGAGCAGTTCTTC. It translates to CASSGRLVDEQFF.